The 27 T cell receptor beta chains reported below all come from one sample, sequenced in a study of T-cell memory formation after mild COVID-19. TCRdb ran MiXCR on the 5' RACE reads and lists one entry per CDR3 protein. In the table there are roughly 190,000 distinct CDR3 sequences, roughly 27% of which are singletons. Material: PBMCs or a T cell subset sorted from them (not recorded which). The receptor source for this set is an adult woman who had mild COVID-19 (a few samples of this study predate the infection). Cell type and time point are not known.

This chain links TRBV5-1 with TRBJ1-6; D may be TRBD1 (6 bases). The CDR3 consists of 16 residues. With 7 bases removed from V and 2 bases from J, the gap between germline ends came to 16 bases. The V gene's germline CDR1 is SGHRS and CDR2 YFSETQ. The CDR3 nucleotides read TGCGCCAGCTCAACGACTCGGACAGCCTATAATTCACCCCTCCACTTT. It encodes CASSTTRTAYNSPLHF.

A single count supports this clonotype. V usage is TRBV3-1 and J usage is TRBJ1-2; 7 nucleotides match TRBD1. The germline gives CDR1 LGHDT, CDR2 YNNKEL (reference sequence). Unmatched junction bases numbered 4, after V lost 6 bases and J lost 3 bases. The CDR3 has 13 amino acids. The CDR3 DNA is TGTGCCAGCAGATTCGGGACAGACTATGGCTACACCTTC. Translated, it gives CASRFGTDYGYTF.

This clonotype showed up just a few times. This chain uses TRBV6-2 or TRBV6-3 with TRBJ2-2; D is perhaps TRBD1 (5 bases). The CDR3 contains 16 residues. Looked up from germline, CDR1 is MNHEY and CDR2 is SVGEGT. Trimming removed 5 bases at V and 4 bases at J, with 17 bases between. The CDR3 DNA reads as TGTGCCAGCAGTACTATGAAGGGGAAATCCACCGGGGAGCTGTTTTTT. Protein sequence: CASSTMKGKSTGELFF.

This clonotype has a handful of counts. The genes are TRBV20-1 and TRBJ1-2; possible D gene TRBD1, 5 bases. The CDR3 is 16 amino acids. Germline V gene sequence: CDR1 DFQATT, CDR2 SNEGSKA (reference sequence). Trimming shortened V by 0 bases and J by 8 bases, and 22 bases separated the two germline ends. This chain's CDR3 is CSAREWTSPGRDGYTF. As DNA, the CDR3 is TGCAGTGCTAGAGAGTGGACGTCCCCAGGGCGCGACGGCTACACCTTC.

This clonotype was recorded a few times. This chain links TRBV24-1 with TRBJ2-2; tentative D call: TRBD1 (6 bases). Trimming removed 4 bases at V and 4 bases at J, with 24 bases between. The germline V gene encodes CDR1 KGHDR and CDR2 SFDVKD. The CDR3 is 19 amino acids. CDR3 nucleotides: TGTGCCACCAGTGACGAACCTACCCTGACAGGAAGGTTCACCGGGGAGCTGTTTTTT. It translates to CATSDEPTLTGRFTGELFF.

The chain employs TRBV6-4 and TRBJ1-2; 7 bases are a match to TRBD1. V lost 2 bases to trimming and J lost 6 bases; unmatched junction nucleotides: 9. Germline-derived CDR1 and CDR2 are MRHNA and SNTAGT. The CDR3 extends over 15 amino acids. Written as DNA, the CDR3 is TGTGCCAGCAGTGACAGGGGGCAGCAGGGCGATGGCTACACCTTC. It specifies CASSDRGQQGDGYTF.

This clonotype has just a few counts. The rearrangement links TRBV7-9 to TRBJ1-4, with D possibly being TRBD1 (5 bases). With 2 bases removed from V and 4 bases from J, the gap between germline ends came to 14 bases. The CDR3 runs 16 residues. The germline CDR1 and CDR2 sequences are SEHNR and FQNEAQ (reference sequence). Here the CDR3 DNA reads TGTGCCAGCAGCTTAAAGGGACGGAAGTTTAATGAAAAACTGTTTTTT. This gives the protein CASSLKGRKFNEKLFF.

This clonotype was observed a few times. This chain connects TRBV2 to TRBJ2-1, with 11 positions matching TRBD2. V was pared by 5 bases and J by 4 bases, with 10 bases of the junction left unmatched. The CDR3 extends over 17 amino acids. Germline-derived CDR1 and CDR2 are SNHLY and FYNNEI. CDR3 in amino acids: CASSPLAGAHLYNEQFF. CDR3 DNA: TGTGCCAGCAGTCCACTAGCGGGGGCTCACCTTTACAATGAGCAGTTCTTC.

A few counts support this clonotype. The chain joins TRBV3-1 to TRBJ2-7; 10 bases agree with TRBD2. Germline CDR1 LGHDT, CDR2 YNNKEL (reference sequence). Trimming cost V 4 bases and J 7 bases; bases outside gene matches: 10. The CDR3 extends over 15 amino acids. The CDR3 sequence is CASSRGLAGVSEQYF. The CDR3 DNA reads as TGTGCCAGCAGCCGGGGGCTAGCGGGAGTGTCGGAGCAGTACTTC.

CDR3 sequence reads: CASSFNRVGGTGELFF. CDR3 bases: TGTGCCAGCAGTTTTAACAGGGTTGGAGGCACCGGGGAGCTGTTTTTT. The rearrangement links TRBV27 to TRBJ2-2, with D tentatively TRBD1 (6 bases). Trimming cost V 3 bases and J 4 bases, with 15 bases left between them. In germline, CDR1 is MNHEY, CDR2 SMNVEV (reference sequence). The CDR3 covers 16 residues.

The V gene is TRBV6-1, the J gene TRBJ2-7; perhaps TRBD1 as D (5 bases). The CDR3 consists of 15 residues. The germline gives CDR1 MNHNS, CDR2 SASEGT. The germline V and J ends were trimmed by 2 bases and 2 bases, with 13 bases remaining between them. The CDR3 spells CASSEQGPWAYEQYF. The CDR3 DNA sequence: TGTGCCAGCAGTGAACAGGGCCCCTGGGCCTACGAGCAGTACTTC.

In its sample, this clonotype was seen a few times. The chain has TRBV27 and TRBJ1-1; perhaps TRBD1 as D (5 bases). Germline-derived CDR1 and CDR2 are MNHEY and SMNVEV (reference sequence). Trimming took off 0 bases at V and 8 bases at J, with 13 bases between the two ends. This CDR3 comprises 14 residues. In nucleotides, the CDR3 is TGTGCCAGCAGTTTATCTCCGGTAGGGACCGAAGCTTTCTTT. Translated, it gives CASSLSPVGTEAFF.

Only a few counts were recorded for this clonotype. This chain links TRBV19 with TRBJ1-6, with D hard to call. The CDR3 spans 16 residues. Germline values: CDR1 LNHDA, CDR2 SQIVND (reference sequence). Trimming removed 5 bases at V and 7 bases at J, with 18 bases between. The CDR3 coding sequence is TGTGCCAGTAGTTCCCTTTGGAGGACGCGCAATTCACCCCTCCACTTT. The encoded protein is CASSSLWRTRNSPLHF.

The J gene is TRBJ2-7, the V gene TRBV11-3, with no clear D. The CDR3 runs to 15 residues. Trimming took off 0 bases at V and 3 bases at J, with 12 bases between the two ends. Per the germline V gene, CDR1 is SGHNT and CDR2 is YENEEA. The chain's CDR3 is CASSLDSVGDYEQYF. Written as DNA, the CDR3 is TGTGCCAGCAGCTTAGATAGTGTAGGAGACTACGAGCAGTACTTC.

This clonotype was counted only a few times. V gene TRBV5-1 combines with J gene TRBJ2-2, with D perhaps TRBD1 (6 bases). In germline, CDR1 is SGHRS, CDR2 YFSETQ. Between the trimmed V and J ends, which lost 6 bases and 0 bases, there was a span of 12 bases. This CDR3 region has 15 residues. CDR3 nucleotide sequence: TGCGCCAGCAAGGACAGTCTCGCGAACACCGGGGAGCTGTTTTTT. It translates to CASKDSLANTGELFF.

As DNA, the CDR3 is TGCAGTGCTAGACCACTAGCGGGGGGGACCGGGGAGCTGTTTTTT. It codes for CSARPLAGGTGELFF. The chain combines TRBV20-1 with TRBJ2-2; 13 bases map to TRBD2. Germline V gene data show CDR1 as DFQATT and CDR2 as SNEGSKA (reference sequence). V was pared by 2 bases and J by 5 bases, with 2 bases of the junction left unmatched. The CDR3 is 15 residues long.

The sample holds a few counts of this clonotype. J is TRBJ2-7 and V is TRBV7-6; D is possibly TRBD1 or TRBD2 (5 bases each). V dropped 2 bases and J dropped 6 bases, with 14 bases sitting between them. Germline V gene sequence: CDR1 SGHVS, CDR2 FNYEAQ. The CDR3 runs 14 residues. The CDR3 DNA is TGTGCCAGCAGCTTACCCGGGCCTGGGGGCGAGCAGTACTTC. Protein: CASSLPGPGGEQYF.

The chain joins TRBV30 to TRBJ1-1; 8 bases are shared with TRBD1. Germline CDR1 is GTSNPN and CDR2 is SVGIG (reference sequence). After removal of 2 bases from V and 4 bases from J, the junction contained 3 bases not matched to a gene. CDR3 length equals 13 residues. CDR3 coding DNA: TGTGCCTGGAGTCGGACAGGGATCACTGAAGCTTTCTTT. Amino acid sequence: CAWSRTGITEAFF.

This clonotype was counted a few times. The V and J genes are TRBV19 and TRBJ2-2; no clear D. There are 16 residues in the CDR3. Per germline, CDR1 LNHDA and CDR2 SQIVND (reference sequence). V dropped 9 bases and J dropped 5 bases, with 22 bases sitting between them. In DNA, the CDR3 is TGTGCCAGCAACCTAGGGTGGGCCGTGGTGACCGGGGAGCTGTTTTTT. It codes for CASNLGWAVVTGELFF.

In its sample, this clonotype was seen a few times. V and J are TRBV5-1 and TRBJ1-1; no firm D call. The CDR3 runs 13 residues. The V end was cut by 4 bases, the J end by 4 bases, with 11 bases between. Germline V gene lookup returns CDR1 SGHRS and CDR2 YFSETQ. CDR3 coding DNA: TGCGCCAGCAGCCATGACCGAGGCACTGAAGCTTTCTTT. Its translation is CASSHDRGTEAFF. Using reference TRBV5-1 and TRBJ1-1 for the parts outside the CDR3, the full variable domain is KAGVTQTPRYLIKTRGQQVTLSCSPISGHRSVSWYQQTPGQGLQFLFEYFSETQRNKGNFPGRFSGRQFSNSRSEMNVSTLELGDSALYLCASSHDRGTEAFFGQGTRLTVV.

V is TRBV6-2 or TRBV6-3 and J is TRBJ2-1; D remains unclear. V lost 3 bases and J 6 bases, leaving 6 bases between the germline ends. Germline loops: CDR1 MNHEY, CDR2 SVGEGT. The CDR3 sequence is 12 residues long. For the CDR3, the DNA is TGTGCCAGCAGTTATTTGTTCAATGAGCAGTTCTTC. The encoded protein is CASSYLFNEQFF.

The chain joins TRBV12-3 or TRBV12-4 to TRBJ1-2, with D unresolved. The CDR3 sequence is 14 residues long. V was clipped by 8 bases and J by 5 bases, with 18 bases between them. CDR3 amino acids: CASSLRRAVYGYTF. In DNA form, the CDR3 reads TGTGCCAGCTCCTTGCGTCGGGCCGTTTATGGCTACACCTTC.

V is TRBV4-3 and J is TRBJ2-3; D not certain. Germline V gene data show CDR1 as LGHNA and CDR2 as YSLEER. The CDR3 is made up of 16 amino acids. Trimming shortened V by 0 bases and J by 3 bases, and 13 bases separated the two germline ends. CDR3 region: CASSQESMEGTDTQYF. In nucleotides, the CDR3 is TGCGCCAGCAGCCAAGAGTCGATGGAAGGTACAGATACGCAGTATTTT.

The genes are TRBV15 and TRBJ2-7; possible D gene TRBD2, 6 bases. The CDR3 extends over 15 amino acids. The V end was cut by 4 bases, the J end by 5 bases, with 18 bases between. The germline CDR1 and CDR2 sequences are LNHNV and YYDKDF (reference sequence). The CDR3 DNA follows: TGTGCCACCAGCACCGATTTGGGGGGTCAGAACGAGCAGTACTTC. Encoded protein: CATSTDLGGQNEQYF.

This clonotype was observed a handful of times. V gene TRBV5-1 combines with J gene TRBJ2-3; no definite D call. The CDR3 has 14 amino acids. Trimming took 3 bases from V and 4 from J, leaving 12 bases between them. Germline assignment: CDR1 SGHRS and CDR2 YFSETQ. The CDR3 loop reads CASSSPVVADTQYF. In DNA form, the CDR3 reads TGCGCCAGCAGCTCCCCAGTGGTAGCAGATACGCAGTATTTT.

This clonotype occurred a few times. The chain recombines TRBV7-2 with TRBJ1-5, with D unresolved. The CDR3 runs 13 residues. The germline V gene has CDR1 SGHTA and CDR2 FQGNSA. With 0 bases removed from V and 3 bases from J, the gap between germline ends came to 3 bases. In DNA, the CDR3 is TGTGCCAGCAGCTTAGCGAACAATCAGCCCCAGCATTTT. This encodes CASSLANNQPQHF.

This chain connects TRBV11-2 to TRBJ2-1; 14 bases agree with TRBD2. This CDR3 is 16 amino acids long. The germline gives CDR1 SGHAT, CDR2 FQNNGV. With 6 bases clipped from V and 6 bases from J, the junction kept 7 bases outside the gene matches. The CDR3 region is CASRGLAGESGNEQFF. The CDR3, as DNA: TGTGCCAGCAGGGGACTAGCGGGAGAGAGCGGCAATGAGCAGTTCTTC.